This is a list of T cell receptor beta chains from one sample in a study of T cell responses to AZD1222 COVID-19 vaccine. Clones were read by immunoSEQ multiplex PCR, and TCRdb kept only the in-frame ones, dropping some. The data contain fewer than 120,000 clones, 88% of them singletons. The material sequenced was peripheral blood, taken on day 0 of AZD1222 vaccination. These receptors were collected from an adult in good health. CDR3s include the opening cysteine and the closing phenylalanine or tryptophan. The order of the fields is D gene, V gene, clone size, J gene, CDR3 DNA, CDR3 protein. The D gene is left open where the match is weak. Size values are once, few and many counts, or a class for expanded clones, and some rows have none.

>-|TRBV19|-|TRBJ2-6
TGTGCCAGTAGAAGCAGAGGCCGGGCAGGGGCTTTCTCTGGGGCCAACGTCCTGACTTTC
CASRSRGRAGAFSGANVLTF
>-|TRBV28|-|TRBJ2-7
TGTGCCAGCGGGGTAGGGGGGGTGCGATCCTACGAGCAGTACTTC
CASGVGGVRSYEQYF
>-|TRBV4-1|-|TRBJ1-1
TGCGCCAGCACCTCCCGGCAGGACTGGAACACTGAAGCTTTCTTT
CASTSRQDWNTEAFF
>-|TRBV7-9|-|TRBJ1-2
TGTGCCAGCAGCTTGGCAGGGTCGCTCGACTATGGCTACACCTTC
CASSLAGSLDYGYTF
>-|TRBV7-8|-|TRBJ1-3
TGTGCCAGCACCCCACTCAGAGCTGGAAACACCATATATTTT
CASTPLRAGNTIYF
>-|TRBV11-3|-|TRBJ2-5
TGTGCCAGCAGCCCAGGGCTCAGGGCCCAAGAGACCCAGTACTTC
CASSPGLRAQETQYF
>-|TRBV5-1|-|TRBJ1-5
TGCGCCAGCAGCCTGGGATCTGGGGGCAATCAGCCCCAGCATTTT
CASSLGSGGNQPQHF
>-|TRBV18|few|TRBJ1-4
TGTGCCAGCTCACCACCTCTTCTAGGGGCGAGTTATTTTGAAAAACTGTTTTTT
CASSPPLLGASYFEKLFF
>TRBD1|TRBV2|-|TRBJ2-1
TGTGCCAGCAGATCAGACAGGGCTTCCTACAATGAGCAGTTCTTC
CASRSDRASYNEQFF
>TRBD1|TRBV28|-|TRBJ1-2
TGTGCCAGCAGTTTATTCGGGACAGGGAACTATGGCTACACCTTC
CASSLFGTGNYGYTF
>-|TRBV5-1|-|TRBJ2-7
TGCGCCAGCAGCTTGGAGAAATCCAACTACGAGCAGTACTTC
CASSLEKSNYEQYF
>-|TRBV14|-|TRBJ1-1
TGTGCCAGCAGCCAAGGATACGCCCTTGGGGGAGCTTTCTTT
CASSQGYALGGAFF
>TRBD2|TRBV5-1|-|TRBJ2-1
TGCGCCAGCAGCTTGTGGGCGGGAGGAGGGAATGAGCAGTTCTTC
CASSLWAGGGNEQFF
>-|TRBV10-3|-|TRBJ1-4
TGTGCCAAAGATCAGCTAACGGAAGAAAAACTGTTTTTT
CAKDQLTEEKLFF
>-|TRBV2|-|TRBJ1-6
TGTGCCAGCATGAACCCCGGATTCGGACAGTCTGGGCCACCCCTCCACTTT
CASMNPGFGQSGPPLHF
>-|TRBV19|-|TRBJ2-2
TGTGCCAGTAATTCAAAGTGGGTCTCCGGGGAGCTGTTTTTT
CASNSKWVSGELFF
>-|TRBV5-1|-|TRBJ2-2
TGCGCCAGCAGCCCACCCACCCTGGAGATCGGGGAGCTGTTTTTT
CASSPPTLEIGELFF
>TRBD1|TRBV11-2|-|TRBJ1-1
TGTGCCAGCAGCCCAAATCGGGACAGGGCTTGCGTCTTT
CASSPNRDRACVF
>-|TRBV29-1|-|TRBJ1-1
TGCAGCGTTGCCCCCAGGGCCCACACTGAAGCTTTCTTT
CSVAPRAHTEAFF
>-|TRBV7-9|-|TRBJ2-7
TGTGCCAGCTCCCCGACCTTCGTGGGTTTCTCCTACGAGCAGTACTTC
CASSPTFVGFSYEQYF
>TRBD2|TRBV5-4|once|TRBJ2-1
TGTGCCAGCAGCTCCCCGGGACTAGCGGGATATGAGCAGTTCTTC
CASSSPGLAGYEQFF
>-|TRBV18|-|TRBJ1-2
TGTGCCAGCTCACCAGGTTTCAGGGAGGGTGGCTACACCTTC
CASSPGFREGGYTF
>-|TRBV6-6|once|TRBJ2-7
TGTGCCAGCAGTTACTCGGCAGGGGGGGCCGAGCAGTACTTC
CASSYSAGGAEQYF
>-|TRBV27|once|TRBJ1-2
TGTGCCAGCAGTTTAGGGGGGGACGGTAGCTATGGCTACACCTTC
CASSLGGDGSYGYTF
>-|TRBV7-9|once|TRBJ2-2
TGTGCCAACCGTGGCCCGATGAACACCGGGGAGCTGTTTTTT
CANRGPMNTGELFF
>TRBD2|TRBV7-9|-|TRBJ2-3
TGTGCCAGCAGCAAAATACTAGCGGGGGTCACAGATACGCAGTATTTT
CASSKILAGVTDTQYF
>-|TRBV5-5|few|TRBJ2-2
TGTGCCAGCAACAGACAGGGAGGGACCGGGGAGCTGTTTTTT
CASNRQGGTGELFF
>-|TRBV9|-|TRBJ1-2
TGTGCCAGCGGGGCGTCCCTTAACCGGGGTGGCTACACCTTC
CASGASLNRGGYTF
>-|TRBV6-5|-|TRBJ2-5
TGTGCCAGCAGGAATCAGGACAGTCGAGAGACCCAGTACTTC
CASRNQDSRETQYF
>-|TRBV5-5|-|TRBJ2-3
TGTGCCAGCAGCTTGCAAACTGAAGATACGCAGTATTTT
CASSLQTEDTQYF
>-|TRBV11-3|-|TRBJ2-1
TGTGCCAGCAGCTTAGGGGGCCCGCTAACAACAGAGCAGTTCTTC
CASSLGGPLTTEQFF
>-|TRBV14|-|TRBJ1-5
TGTGCCAGCAGCCGACGGGATCAGCCCCAGCATTTT
CASSRRDQPQHF
>TRBD2|TRBV24-1|-|TRBJ2-1
TGTGCCACCAGTGACAAACTAGCGGGGAGCCACAATGAGCAGTTCTTC
CATSDKLAGSHNEQFF
>-|TRBV9|-|TRBJ1-1
TGTGCCAGCAGCGTACTACAGGGACGCACTGAAGCTTTCTTT
CASSVLQGRTEAFF
>-|TRBV27|-|TRBJ1-1
TGTGCCAGCAGTAAGTACCGGACAGAAATGAACACTGAAGCTTTCTTT
CASSKYRTEMNTEAFF
>-|TRBV13|-|TRBJ1-2
TGTGCCAGCAGGTCTTATAACCGCGAACCTAACTATGGCTACACCTTC
CASRSYNREPNYGYTF
>-|TRBV5-1|-|TRBJ2-5
TGCGCCAGCAGCTTGGCCGTTCGGGAAGAGACCCAGTACTTC
CASSLAVREETQYF
>-|TRBV5-4|-|TRBJ1-6
TGTGCCAGCAGCTTGGATCAGGGTTCACCCCTCCACTTT
CASSLDQGSPLHF
>TRBD1|TRBV29-1|-|TRBJ2-7
TGCAGCGGGCTAACAGGGGGAACTTACGAGCAGTACTTC
CSGLTGGTYEQYF
>-|TRBV18|-|TRBJ2-7
TGTGCCAGCTCAGCTACCCGGGACATCTCCTACGAGCAGTACTTC
CASSATRDISYEQYF
>-|TRBV30|-|TRBJ1-2
TGTGCCTGGAGTGGCTACACAATTGGGGGCTACACCTTC
CAWSGYTIGGYTF
>-|TRBV5-5|-|TRBJ1-5
TGTGCCAGCAGTAAGGGTGAGAATCAGCCCCAGCATTTT
CASSKGENQPQHF
>TRBD2|TRBV20-1|-|TRBJ2-7
TGCAGTGCTAATGATGCGACTAGCGGCATCTACGAGCAGTACTTC
CSANDATSGIYEQYF
>-|TRBV30|-|TRBJ1-5
TGTGCCTGGAGGGGGACACCCAATCAGCCCCAGCATTTT
CAWRGTPNQPQHF